Sequencing of this T cell receptor beta chain was carried out in a study of T cell responses to AZD1222 COVID-19 vaccine. Method: immunoSEQ multiplex PCR; TCRdb's copy keeps in-frame clones and lacks some. The sample contains over 100,000 clones, approximately 91% of which appear only once. V lost 0 bases and J 4 bases, leaving 12 bases between the germline ends. This CDR3 spans 15 amino acids. The V gene's germline CDR1 is SGHRS and CDR2 YFSETQ. The material was peripheral blood, obtained on day 0 of AZD1222 vaccination. The TCR comes from an adult in good health. V gene TRBV5-1 combines with J gene TRBJ2-3; D ambiguous. The CDR3 DNA reads TGCGCCAGCAGCTTGGATAGTCGTCCGCCAGATACGCAGTATTTT. Translated: CASSLDSRPPDTQYF.